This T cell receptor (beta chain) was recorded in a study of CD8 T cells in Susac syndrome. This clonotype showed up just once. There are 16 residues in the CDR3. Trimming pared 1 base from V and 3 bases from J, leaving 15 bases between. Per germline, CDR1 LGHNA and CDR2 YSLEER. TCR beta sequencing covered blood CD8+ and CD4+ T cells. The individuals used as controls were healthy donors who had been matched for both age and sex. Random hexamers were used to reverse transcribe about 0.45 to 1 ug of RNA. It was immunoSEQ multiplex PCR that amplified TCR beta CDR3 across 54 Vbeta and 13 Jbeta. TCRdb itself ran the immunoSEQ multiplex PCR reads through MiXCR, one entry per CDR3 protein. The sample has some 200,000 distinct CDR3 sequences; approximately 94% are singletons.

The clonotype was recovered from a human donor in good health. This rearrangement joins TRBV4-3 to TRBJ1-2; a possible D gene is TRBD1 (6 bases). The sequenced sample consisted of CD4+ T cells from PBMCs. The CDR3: CASSQGLGGRYYGYTF. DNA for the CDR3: TGCGCCAGCAGCCAAGGTCTTGGGGGCAGGTACTATGGCTACACCTTC.